Described below is a single T cell receptor (beta chain) sequence and its context. In the original analysis: Amplified reference gene primers provided the basis for estimating nucleated cell counts. Using immunoSEQ multiplex PCR, the repertoire was profiled, and TCRdb retains in-frame clones only, with some absent. V and J calls and clone size follow that table, whereas D and trimming were derived from the DNA. The sample lists about 260,000 clones, about 83% occurring once. This sample was taken from a study of blood T cell repertoires in COVID-19. Study-wide context: Spain, Italy and the United States supplied samples that represented acute and convalescent COVID-19. The analysed material was cDNA or gDNA that came from T cells, B-cell-depleted T cells, or PBMCs.

This clonotype was obtained from a woman aged 35 to 49 who had recovered from COVID-19. Sequencing input: peripheral blood.

This chain's CDR3 is CASSVGGGRDEKLFF. CDR3 nucleotides: TGTGCCAGCAGCGTGGGAGGGGGCAGGGATGAAAAACTGTTTTTT. J is TRBJ1-4 and V is TRBV5-4; TRBD1 aligns across 7 bases. Germline CDR1 and CDR2: SGHNT and YYREEE (reference sequence). V lost 4 bases and J lost 6; bases outside the gene matches: 9. This CDR3 has 15 residues.